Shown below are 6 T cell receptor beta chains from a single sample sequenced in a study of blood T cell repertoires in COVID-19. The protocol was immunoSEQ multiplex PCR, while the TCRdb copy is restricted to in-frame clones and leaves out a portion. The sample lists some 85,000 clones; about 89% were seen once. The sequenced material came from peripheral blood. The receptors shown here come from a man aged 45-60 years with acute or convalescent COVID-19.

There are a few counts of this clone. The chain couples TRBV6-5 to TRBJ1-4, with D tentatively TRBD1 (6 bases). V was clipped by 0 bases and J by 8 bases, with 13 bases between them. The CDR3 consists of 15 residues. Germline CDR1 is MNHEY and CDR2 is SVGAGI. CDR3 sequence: CASSYSGGAREKLFF. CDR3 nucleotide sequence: TGTGCCAGCAGTTACTCAGGGGGGGCGCGGGAAAAACTGTTTTTT.

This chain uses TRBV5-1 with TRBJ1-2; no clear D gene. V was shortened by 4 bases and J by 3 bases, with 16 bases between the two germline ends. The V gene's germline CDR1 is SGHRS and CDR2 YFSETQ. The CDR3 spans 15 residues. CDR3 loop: CASSETVGRDYGYTF. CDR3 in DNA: TGCGCCAGCAGCGAAACAGTGGGGAGAGACTATGGCTACACCTTC.

The CDR3 loop is CASSTGWEQYV. The CDR3, as DNA: TGTGCCAGCAGTACAGGGTGGGAGCAGTACGTC. The chain combines TRBV28 with TRBJ2-7; D possibly corresponds to TRBD1 (6 bases). The CDR3 covers 11 residues. Trimming removed 5 bases at V and 7 bases at J, with 9 bases between. The V gene's germline CDR1 is MDHEN and CDR2 SYDVKM.

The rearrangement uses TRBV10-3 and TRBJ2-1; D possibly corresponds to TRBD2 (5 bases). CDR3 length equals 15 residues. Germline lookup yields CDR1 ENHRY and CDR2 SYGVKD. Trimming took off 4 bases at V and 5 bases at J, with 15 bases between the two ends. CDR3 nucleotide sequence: TGTGCCATCAGTGGAAATAGCGCCATCAACAATGAGCAGTTCTTC. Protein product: CAISGNSAINNEQFF.

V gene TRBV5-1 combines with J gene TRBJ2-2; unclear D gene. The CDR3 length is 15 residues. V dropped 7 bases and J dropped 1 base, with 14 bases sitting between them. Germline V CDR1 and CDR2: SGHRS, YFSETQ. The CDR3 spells CASSSGSLNTGELFF. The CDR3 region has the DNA TGCGCCAGCTCCTCCGGGTCCTTGAACACCGGGGAGCTGTTTTTT.

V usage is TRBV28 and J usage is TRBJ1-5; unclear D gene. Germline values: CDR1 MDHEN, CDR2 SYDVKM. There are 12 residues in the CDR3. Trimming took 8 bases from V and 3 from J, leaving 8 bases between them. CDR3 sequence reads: CASVSDNQPQHF. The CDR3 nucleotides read TGTGCCAGCGTATCAGACAATCAGCCCCAGCATTTT.